One and the same sample provided the 2 T cell receptor beta chains below, sequenced in a study of T cell repertoires in cytomegalovirus infection. TCRdb fed the reads into MiXCR, producing one record per CDR3 protein. The sample yields more than 55,000 distinct CDR3 sequences, 20% to 25% seen once. These receptors are not linked to any known antigen. The sequences come from CD8+ T cells from cultured PBMCs, collected from culture after CMV antigen stimulation. The receptor source for this set is a human donor in good health (CMV status not recorded). Some clones in this sample may be carry-over from other donors' samples.

Only a few counts were recorded for this clonotype. Written as DNA, the CDR3 is TGCGCCAGCAGCCAAGAAGTGACGGGAAACACCATATATTTT. This translates into CASSQEVTGNTIYF. This sequence joins TRBV4-1 and TRBJ1-3, with D unclear. V lost 0 bases to trimming and J lost 4 bases, with 7 bases between them. CDR1 and CDR2 from the germline V gene are MGHRA and YSYEKL. The CDR3 has 14 residues.

The chain combines TRBV6-2 or TRBV6-3 with TRBJ1-1; perhaps TRBD1 as D (5 bases). Germline lookup yields CDR1 MNHEY and CDR2 SVGEGT. V lost 8 bases and J lost 1, with 11 bases in between. CDR3 length equals 13 residues. CDR3 region: CASFRVGNTEAFF. In DNA form, the CDR3 reads TGTGCCAGCTTCAGGGTGGGGAACACTGAAGCTTTCTTT.